This entry describes one T cell receptor beta chain. The source of the sample is a study of blood T cell repertoires in COVID-19. The overall study: The United States, Italy and Spain were the sources of the acute and convalescent COVID-19 samples. The analysed material was cDNA or gDNA that came from T cells, B-cell-depleted T cells, or PBMCs.

In the original analysis: Researchers report that nucleated cell counts were estimated from reference gene primer amplification. TCRdb keeps only in-frame clones here, not all; method: immunoSEQ multiplex PCR. D and trimming come from the DNA, and the V and J calls and clone size come from that table. The sample lists about 220,000 clones, roughly 84% occurring once. The CDR3 spans 14 residues. Trimming took 3 bases from V and 0 from J, leaving 8 bases between them. Germline-derived CDR1 and CDR2 are SGHAT and FQDESV (reference sequence). The receptor comes from an elderly woman with acute or convalescent COVID-19. V and J are TRBV11-1 and TRBJ1-1, with D unclear. Input material: peripheral blood. The CDR3 here is CASSFGPMNTEAFF. In DNA form, the CDR3 reads TGTGCCAGCAGCTTCGGTCCGATGAACACTGAAGCTTTCTTT.